These T cell receptor beta chains were read from a single sample in a study of OX40 agonist ivuxolimab in advanced cancers. Measured with immunoSEQ multiplex PCR; TCRdb has only the in-frame clones, and not every one. The top ten clones hold 0.95% to 1.5% of a sample with roughly 54,000 clones, just under 85% of them seen once. This specimen consisted of CD4+ or CD8+ T cells sorted from blood, obtained in a trial of the OX40 agonist ivuxolimab. The receptors shown here come from an adult with an advanced solid tumor such as melanoma, head and neck, liver or kidney cancer. Both conserved end residues are part of each CDR3. The D gene is left open where the match is weak.

cdr3_length	d_call	v_call	j_call	cdr3_aa
17	NA	TRBV7-2	TRBJ2-7	CASSLDDTTGTSYEQYF
16	NA	TRBV9	TRBJ2-7	CASSPRRGDSVQGQYF
16	NA	TRBV9	TRBJ2-2	CASSVEEKGYTGELFF
16	NA	TRBV28	TRBJ1-1	CASRLRSLEGVSEAFF
15	NA	TRBV5-5	TRBJ1-1	CASSPEGERALQAFF
14	NA	TRBV6-5	TRBJ1-6	CASSYAGRNSPLHF
15	TRBD1	TRBV27	TRBJ1-4	CASSLRGQSNEKLFF
13	TRBD2	TRBV5-4	TRBJ2-5	CASSPGTTETQYF
16	NA	TRBV5-6	TRBJ1-3	CASSGGTGGSGNTIYF
13	TRBD2	TRBV4-3	TRBJ2-3	CASSQGTSGTQYF
14	TRBD1	TRBV28	TRBJ2-7	CASNSGTGRYEQYF
16	NA	TRBV10-1	TRBJ2-3	CASSGIGGGAVDTQYF
16	NA	TRBV11-2	TRBJ2-1	CASSFGFGVLRNEQFF
15	NA	TRBV5-5	TRBJ1-1	CASSLGPTGNTEAFF
14	TRBD1	TRBV19	TRBJ2-3	CASSVFRGRNTQYF
13	NA	TRBV5-4	TRBJ2-5	CASSFQLSETQYF
17	TRBD2	TRBV4-2	TRBJ2-1	CASSQGGLAGGRNEQFF
16	TRBD2	TRBV19	TRBJ2-3	CASTPGLAGRLDTQYF
13	NA	TRBV7-9	TRBJ2-3	CASSLSVDDTQYF
12	NA	TRBV28	TRBJ1-2	CASSLLQGGYTF